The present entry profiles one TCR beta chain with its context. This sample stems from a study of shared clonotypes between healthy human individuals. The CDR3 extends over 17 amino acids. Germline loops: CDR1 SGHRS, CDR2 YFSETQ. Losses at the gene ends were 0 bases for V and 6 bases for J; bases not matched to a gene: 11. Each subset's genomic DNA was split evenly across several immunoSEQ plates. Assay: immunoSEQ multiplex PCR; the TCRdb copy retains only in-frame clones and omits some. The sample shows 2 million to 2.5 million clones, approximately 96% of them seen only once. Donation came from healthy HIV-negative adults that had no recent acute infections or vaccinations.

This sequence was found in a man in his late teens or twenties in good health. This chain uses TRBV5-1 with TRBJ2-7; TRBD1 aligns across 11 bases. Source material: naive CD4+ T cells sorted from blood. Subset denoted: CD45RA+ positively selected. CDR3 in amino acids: CASSLATPGQGGSEQYF. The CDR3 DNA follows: TGCGCCAGCAGCTTGGCAACCCCGGGACAGGGGGGTTCCGAGCAGTACTTC.